This passage covers 21 T cell receptor beta chains from one sample sequenced in a study of shared clonotypes between healthy human individuals (dated by TCRdb to between 2020 and 2021). The method was the immunoSEQ multiplex PCR assay. Held by TCRdb, this immuneACCESS table contains in-frame sequences only and omits some clones. Under half of the omission traces to an unresolved V gene where checked; the cause of the rest is unknown. The sample table shows some 1.5 million clones, and 95% to 99% are seen once. The ten largest clones represent roughly 0.4% of the sample. The sample comprised naive CD4+ T cells sorted from blood. The cell subset or site tag for this specimen amounts to: CD45RA+ positively selected. The receptors derive from a man aged 25 to 45 in good health.

The chain carries TRBV14 and TRBJ2-7; the D gene could be TRBD1 or TRBD2 (5 bases each). The CDR3 length is 15 residues. With 4 bases removed from V and 3 bases from J, the gap between germline ends came to 16 bases. Looked up from germline, CDR1 is SGHDN and CDR2 is FVKESK. The CDR3 loop is CASSRSGTPIYEQYF. The CDR3 DNA is TGTGCCAGCAGCCGTTCCGGGACCCCCATCTACGAGCAGTACTTC.

The chain carries TRBV5-6 and TRBJ2-7; D is ambiguous. Germline V CDR1 and CDR2: SGHDT, YYEEEE. The germline V and J ends were trimmed by 4 bases and 1 base, with 9 bases remaining between them. The CDR3 has 13 residues. CDR3 sequence (DNA): TGTGCCAGCAGCCCATTGGCGTCCTACGAGCAGTACTTC. Residues: CASSPLASYEQYF.

The chain links TRBV4-1 to TRBJ1-2; D possibly corresponds to TRBD1 (6 bases). Germline V CDR1 and CDR2: MGHRA, YSYEKL. The CDR3 consists of 15 residues. V was clipped by 0 bases and J by 7 bases, with 15 bases between them. CDR3 nucleotide sequence: TGCGCCAGCAGCCAAGATCGTCCAGGGGAGGGTGGCTACACCTTC. Protein: CASSQDRPGEGGYTF.

CDR3 nucleotides: TGTGCCAGCAGCCAAGAAGAGGGCAGGAGTTACGAGCAGTACTTC. Protein: CASSQEEGRSYEQYF. The chain links TRBV4-2 to TRBJ2-7; tentatively, D is TRBD2 (5 bases). Per the germline V gene, CDR1 is LGHNA and CDR2 is YNFKEQ. CDR3 length: 15 residues. V lost 0 bases and J 4 bases, leaving 13 bases between the germline ends.

The chain links TRBV11-3 to TRBJ2-3; 8 bases align to TRBD2. The CDR3 has 18 amino acids. CDR1 and CDR2 (germline): SGHNT, YENEEA. The ends lost 1 base at V and 2 bases at J; junction bases unmatched: 11. CDR3 loop: CASSLGLAGGVHTDTQYF. The CDR3 region has the DNA TGTGCCAGCAGCTTAGGATTGGCGGGGGGAGTCCACACAGATACGCAGTATTTT. Full variable domain (missing parts from reference TRBV11-3 and TRBJ2-3): EAGVVQSPRYKIIEKKQPVAFWCNPISGHNTLYWYLQNLGQGPELLIRYENEEAVDDSQLPKDRFSAERLKGVDSTLKIQPAELGDSAVYLCASSLGLAGGVHTDTQYFGPGTRLTVL.

This clone has just one count. V and J are TRBV7-3 and TRBJ2-1; D gene unclear. From germline, CDR1 is SGHTA and CDR2 FQGTGA. V was shortened by 1 base and J by 3 bases, with 13 bases between the two germline ends. This CDR3 has 16 amino acids. This chain's CDR3 is CASSLNPPPYYNEQFF. CDR3 in DNA: TGTGCCAGCAGCTTAAACCCCCCTCCATACTACAATGAGCAGTTCTTC.

Worth noting for this clone: The sample carries other DNA sequences with the same CDR3. V gene TRBV18 combines with J gene TRBJ2-1; 11 positions match TRBD2. From germline, CDR1 is KGHSH and CDR2 LQKENI. This CDR3 spans 16 amino acids. Germline trimming cut 0 bases from V and 6 bases from J; bases unmatched to any gene: 4. Written as DNA, the CDR3 is TGTGCCAGCTCACCACCAGGACTAGCGGGCGGCAATGAGCAGTTCTTC. This translates into CASSPPGLAGGNEQFF. Drawing the rest from reference TRBV18 and TRBJ2-1, the complete variable domain is NAGVMQNPRHLVRRRGQEARLRCSPMKGHSHVYWYRQLPEEGLKFMVYLQKENIIDESGMPKERFSAEFPKEGPSILRIQQVVRGDSAAYFCASSPPGLAGGNEQFFGPGTRLTVL.

The chain has TRBV7-9 and TRBJ1-1; D gene ambiguous. The CDR3 is made up of 13 amino acids. Trimming removed 2 bases at V and 8 bases at J, with 12 bases between. CDR1 is SEHNR and CDR2 is FQNEAQ in the germline V gene (reference sequence). CDR3 amino acids: CASSLSGWEEAFF. The CDR3 nucleotides read TGTGCCAGCAGCTTATCCGGCTGGGAGGAAGCTTTCTTT.

Concerning this clone itself: Other DNA variants within this sample encode the same CDR3. This chain uses TRBV14 with TRBJ1-1; D gene uncertain. The V end was cut by 3 bases, the J end by 1 base, with 9 bases between. Germline CDR1 reads SGHDN; CDR2 reads FVKESK. The CDR3 loop spans 14 amino acids. CDR3 sequence: CASSQVRGNTEAFF. DNA for the CDR3: TGTGCCAGCAGCCAGGTTCGGGGGAACACTGAAGCTTTCTTT.

V is TRBV4-1 and J is TRBJ2-7; 8 bases align to TRBD2. With V trimmed by 3 bases and J by 5 bases, 12 bases remained unmatched. This CDR3 is 16 amino acids long. The V gene's germline CDR1 is MGHRA and CDR2 YSYEKL. The CDR3 DNA is TGCGCCAGCAGCCACCCCTTAGCGGGAAAGGGGAACGAGCAGTACTTC. This translates into CASSHPLAGKGNEQYF.

The CDR3 loop reads CSVVVQSGNTIYF. Written as DNA, the CDR3 is TGCAGCGTTGTCGTCCAGTCGGGAAACACCATATATTTT. The genes are TRBV29-1 and TRBJ1-3; no clear D. This CDR3 has 13 residues. The germline V and J ends were trimmed by 4 bases and 4 bases, with 11 bases remaining between them. Germline CDR1 is SQVTM and CDR2 is ANQGSEA.

The rearrangement links TRBV5-8 to TRBJ2-7; perhaps D is TRBD1 or TRBD2 (5 bases each). V was cut by 1 base and J by 2 bases, with 10 bases left in between. Germline lookup yields CDR1 SGHTS and CDR2 YDEGEE. The CDR3 consists of 14 residues. The CDR3 nucleotides read TGTGCCAGCAGCTTGCCCGGGGCGACCTACGAGCAGTACTTC. It specifies CASSLPGATYEQYF. Complete variable domain (other parts from reference TRBV5-8 and TRBJ2-7): EAGVTQSPTHLIKTRGQQATLRCSPISGHTSVYWYQQALGLGLQFLLWYDEGEERNRGNFPPRFSGRQFPNYSSELNVNALELEDSALYLCASSLPGATYEQYFGPGTRLTVT.

Details on this clone: This sample also contains other DNA sequences that code for the same CDR3. The J gene is TRBJ2-5, the V gene TRBV7-2; TRBD1 is a possible D gene (5 bases). Trimming took 5 bases from V and 4 from J, leaving 8 bases between them. CDR3 size: 12 residues. Germline V gives CDR1 SGHTA, CDR2 FQGNSA. CDR3 nucleotides: TGTGCCAGCAGCCCTCAGGGAGAGACCCAGTACTTC. Protein sequence: CASSPQGETQYF.

The chain is built from TRBV5-4 and TRBJ1-2, with D tentatively TRBD1 (5 bases). Germline CDR1 is SGHNT and CDR2 is YYREEE (reference sequence). The germline V and J ends were trimmed by 1 base and 4 bases, with 14 bases remaining between them. The CDR3 covers 15 residues. The CDR3 DNA is TGTGCCAGCAGCTTGCAGGGTAGCTTCGGCTATGGCTACACCTTC. It specifies CASSLQGSFGYGYTF.

The chain combines TRBV27 with TRBJ2-2; a possible D gene is TRBD2 (5 bases). Germline loops: CDR1 MNHEY, CDR2 SMNVEV (reference sequence). The V and J ends lost 5 bases and 7 bases respectively, with 5 bases between them. The CDR3 is made up of 11 amino acids. The CDR3 DNA reads as TGTGCCAGCAGTAGCGGCGGGGAGCTGTTTTTT. It yields the protein CASSSGGELFF.

The J gene is TRBJ2-7, the V gene TRBV7-2; 7 bases agree with TRBD1. Germline CDR1 SGHTA, CDR2 FQGNSA. The trim removed 5 bases at V and 3 bases at J, leaving 7 bases unmatched. The CDR3 length is 14 residues. CDR3 sequence: CASSQQGILYEQYF. CDR3 nucleotides: TGTGCCAGCAGCCAACAGGGGATTCTCTACGAGCAGTACTTC.

V gene TRBV11-3 combines with J gene TRBJ1-1, with D uncertain. Deletions cut 4 bases from V and 4 bases from J, with 10 bases between. Germline V gives CDR1 SGHNT, CDR2 YENEEA. There are 13 residues in the CDR3. CDR3 bases: TGTGCCAGCAGCTCCGATCAGGCCACTGAAGCTTTCTTT. Translation: CASSSDQATEAFF.

This clone has only one observation. This chain connects TRBV28 to TRBJ1-5, with D hard to call. The CDR3 runs to 16 residues. Trimming left V 3 bases short and J 5 bases short, with 17 bases between. CDR1 MDHEN and CDR2 SYDVKM come from the germline V gene. The CDR3 reads CASSLPLGRVDQPQHF. The DNA of the CDR3 is TGTGCCAGCAGTTTGCCCCTGGGGAGGGTCGATCAGCCCCAGCATTTT.

The gene calls are TRBV6-5 and TRBJ2-7; 12 nucleotides agree with TRBD1. Unmatched junction bases numbered 7, after V lost 5 bases and J lost 5 bases. The CDR3 has 15 residues. The germline gives CDR1 MNHEY, CDR2 SVGAGI. CDR3 protein: CASSPGQGALNEQYF. CDR3 nucleotides: TGTGCCAGCAGTCCGGGACAGGGGGCGCTCAACGAGCAGTACTTC.

The table lists this clone with a count of one. The chain links TRBV10-3 to TRBJ1-4; TRBD1 matches at 10 bases. Germline loops: CDR1 ENHRY, CDR2 SYGVKD. There are 19 residues in the CDR3. V was pared by 9 bases and J by 6 bases, with 22 bases of the junction left unmatched. This chain's CDR3 is CAISEHSDRGVLVHEKLFF. The DNA for the CDR3 is TGTGCCATTTCTGAGCATTCGGACAGGGGGGTTCTAGTCCATGAAAAACTGTTTTTT.

This clone was seen a single time. V is TRBV7-9 and J is TRBJ1-4; a possible D gene is TRBD1 (6 bases). V lost 2 bases, J lost 0 bases, and 10 bases lay in between. The CDR3 totals 16 residues. Per germline, CDR1 SEHNR and CDR2 FQNEAQ (reference sequence). CDR3 residues: CASSLSRGATNEKLFF. The CDR3 nucleotides read TGTGCCAGCAGCTTAAGCAGGGGTGCAACTAATGAAAAACTGTTTTTT.